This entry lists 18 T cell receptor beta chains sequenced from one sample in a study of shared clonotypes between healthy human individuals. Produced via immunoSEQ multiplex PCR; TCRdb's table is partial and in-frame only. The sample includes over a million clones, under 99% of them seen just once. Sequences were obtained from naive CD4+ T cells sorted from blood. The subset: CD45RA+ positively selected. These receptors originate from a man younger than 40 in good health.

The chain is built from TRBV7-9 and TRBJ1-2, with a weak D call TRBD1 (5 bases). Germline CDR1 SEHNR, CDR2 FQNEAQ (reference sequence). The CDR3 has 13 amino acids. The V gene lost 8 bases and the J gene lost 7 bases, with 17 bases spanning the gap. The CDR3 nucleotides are TGTGCCAGCTCCCCCCGGGGGAGGCTTGGCTACACCTTC. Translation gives CASSPRGRLGYTF.

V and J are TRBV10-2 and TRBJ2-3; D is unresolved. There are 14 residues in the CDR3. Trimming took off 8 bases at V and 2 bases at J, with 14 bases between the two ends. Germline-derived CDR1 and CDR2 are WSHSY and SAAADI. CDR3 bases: TGCGCCAGCTCACTCGTGGCCTACACAGATACGCAGTATTTT. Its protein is CASSLVAYTDTQYF.

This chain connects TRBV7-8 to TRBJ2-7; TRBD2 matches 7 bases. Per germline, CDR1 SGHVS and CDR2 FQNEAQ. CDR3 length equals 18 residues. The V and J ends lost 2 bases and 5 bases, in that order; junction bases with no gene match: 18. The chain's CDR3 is CASSLYVGSGPDKNEQYF. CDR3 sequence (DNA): TGTGCCAGCAGCTTATATGTAGGTAGCGGGCCAGATAAAAACGAGCAGTACTTC.

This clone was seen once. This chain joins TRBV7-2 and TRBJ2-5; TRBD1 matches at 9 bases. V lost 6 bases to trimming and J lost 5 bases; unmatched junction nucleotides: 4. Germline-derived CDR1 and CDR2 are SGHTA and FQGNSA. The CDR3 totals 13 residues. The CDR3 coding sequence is TGTGCCAGCAGTTACGACAGGGGGGAGACCCAGTACTTC. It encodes CASSYDRGETQYF.

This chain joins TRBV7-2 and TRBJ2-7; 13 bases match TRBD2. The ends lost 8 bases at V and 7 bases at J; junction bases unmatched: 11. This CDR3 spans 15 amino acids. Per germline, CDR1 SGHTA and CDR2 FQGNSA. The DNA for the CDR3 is TGTGCCAGCTCACTAGCGGGAGGGCTTTCAGCGGAGCAGTACTTC. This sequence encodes CASSLAGGLSAEQYF.

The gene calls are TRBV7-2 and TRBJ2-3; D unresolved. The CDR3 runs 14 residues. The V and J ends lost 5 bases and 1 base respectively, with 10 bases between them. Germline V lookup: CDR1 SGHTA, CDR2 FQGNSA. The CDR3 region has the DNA TGTGCCAGCAGCACCCGGTCGGGCACAGATACGCAGTATTTT. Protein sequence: CASSTRSGTDTQYF.

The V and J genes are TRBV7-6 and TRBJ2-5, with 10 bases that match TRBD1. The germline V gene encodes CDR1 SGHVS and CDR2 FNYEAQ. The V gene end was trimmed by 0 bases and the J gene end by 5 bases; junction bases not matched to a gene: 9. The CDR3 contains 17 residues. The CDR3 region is CASSLALGQGTGETQYF. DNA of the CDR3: TGTGCCAGCAGCTTAGCGCTGGGACAGGGGACTGGCGAGACCCAGTACTTC.

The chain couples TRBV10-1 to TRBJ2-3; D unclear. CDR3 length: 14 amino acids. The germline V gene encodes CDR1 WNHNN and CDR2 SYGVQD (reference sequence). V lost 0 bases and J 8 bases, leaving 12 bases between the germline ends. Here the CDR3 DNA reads TGCGCCAGCAGTGAGTCGAAATACGCCGCTACGCAGTATTTT. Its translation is CASSESKYAATQYF.

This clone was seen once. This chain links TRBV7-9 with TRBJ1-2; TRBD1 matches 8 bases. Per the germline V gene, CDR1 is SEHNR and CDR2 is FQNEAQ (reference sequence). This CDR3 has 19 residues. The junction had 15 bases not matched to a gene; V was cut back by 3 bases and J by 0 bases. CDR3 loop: CASSLFPPGQDITNYGYTF. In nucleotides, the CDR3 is TGTGCCAGCAGCTTGTTCCCCCCGGGACAGGACATCACTAACTATGGCTACACCTTC.

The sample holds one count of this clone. The CDR3 DNA sequence: TGCGCCAGCAGCTTGTCCCCCTCAGTGGGCGAGCAGTACTTC. Protein sequence: CASSLSPSVGEQYF. The rearrangement joins TRBV5-1 to TRBJ2-7; the D is unclear. Per the germline V gene, CDR1 is SGHRS and CDR2 is YFSETQ. V was cut by 1 base and J by 6 bases, with 14 bases left in between. The CDR3 is made up of 14 amino acids.

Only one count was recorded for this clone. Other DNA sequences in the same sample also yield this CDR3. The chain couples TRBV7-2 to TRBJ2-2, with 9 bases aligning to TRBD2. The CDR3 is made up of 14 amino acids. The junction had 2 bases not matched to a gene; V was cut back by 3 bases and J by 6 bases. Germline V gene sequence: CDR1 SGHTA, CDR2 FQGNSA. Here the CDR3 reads CASSFRTSAGELFF. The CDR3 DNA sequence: TGTGCCAGCAGCTTTAGGACTAGCGCCGGGGAGCTGTTTTTT.

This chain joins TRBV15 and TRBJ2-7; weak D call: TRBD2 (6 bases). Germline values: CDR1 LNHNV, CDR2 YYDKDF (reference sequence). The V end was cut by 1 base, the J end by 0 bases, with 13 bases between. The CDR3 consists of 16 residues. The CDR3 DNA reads TGTGCCACCAGCAGAGCCACGGGGGTAGGCTCCTACGAGCAGTACTTC. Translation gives CATSRATGVGSYEQYF.

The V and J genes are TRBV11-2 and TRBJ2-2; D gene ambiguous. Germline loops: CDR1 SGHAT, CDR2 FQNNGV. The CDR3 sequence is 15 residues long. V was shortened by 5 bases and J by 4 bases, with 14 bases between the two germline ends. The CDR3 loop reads CASSHEIGLTGELFF. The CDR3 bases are TGTGCCAGCAGCCACGAGATTGGCCTCACCGGGGAGCTGTTTTTT.

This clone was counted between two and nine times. Written as DNA, the CDR3 is TGTGCCAGCAGAGACTCGACCGGGGCCAAGTACTTC. It encodes CASRDSTGAKYF. The chain joins TRBV6-5 to TRBJ2-5; TRBD1 or TRBD2 may be the D gene (5 bases each). The CDR3 length is 12 residues. Germline assignment: CDR1 MNHEY and CDR2 SVGAGI. Trimming shortened V by 6 bases and J by 12 bases, and 17 bases separated the two germline ends.

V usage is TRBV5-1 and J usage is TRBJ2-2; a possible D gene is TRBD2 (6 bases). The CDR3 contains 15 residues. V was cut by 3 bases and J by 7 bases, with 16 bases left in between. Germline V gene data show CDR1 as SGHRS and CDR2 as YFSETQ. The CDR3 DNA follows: TGCGCCAGCAGCTCCATCCAGGGAGGTGACGGGGAGCTGTTTTTT. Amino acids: CASSSIQGGDGELFF.

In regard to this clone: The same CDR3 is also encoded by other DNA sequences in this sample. CDR3: CASSVGVGGPHEQYF. The DNA for the CDR3 is TGTGCCAGCAGCGTAGGTGTGGGAGGGCCCCACGAGCAGTACTTC. This chain uses TRBV9 with TRBJ2-7, with 7 positions matching TRBD2. V was clipped by 0 bases and J by 5 bases; unmatched bases: 8. Germline V gene sequence: CDR1 SGDLS, CDR2 YYNGEE. The CDR3 is 15 amino acids.

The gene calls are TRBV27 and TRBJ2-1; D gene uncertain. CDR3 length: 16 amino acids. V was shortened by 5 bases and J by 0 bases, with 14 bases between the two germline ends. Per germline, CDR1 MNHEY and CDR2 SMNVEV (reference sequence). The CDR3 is CASSRIDLSSYNEQFF. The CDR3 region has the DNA TGTGCCAGCAGTCGCATAGATCTAAGCTCCTACAATGAGCAGTTCTTC.

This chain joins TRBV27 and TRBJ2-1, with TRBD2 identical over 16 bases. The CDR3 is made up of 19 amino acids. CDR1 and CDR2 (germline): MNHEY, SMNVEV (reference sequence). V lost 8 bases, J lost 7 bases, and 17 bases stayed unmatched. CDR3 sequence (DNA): TGTGCCAGCGCAACGCACCCCGGGACTAGCGGGAGGGCCTCAAATGAGCAGTTCTTC. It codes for CASATHPGTSGRASNEQFF.